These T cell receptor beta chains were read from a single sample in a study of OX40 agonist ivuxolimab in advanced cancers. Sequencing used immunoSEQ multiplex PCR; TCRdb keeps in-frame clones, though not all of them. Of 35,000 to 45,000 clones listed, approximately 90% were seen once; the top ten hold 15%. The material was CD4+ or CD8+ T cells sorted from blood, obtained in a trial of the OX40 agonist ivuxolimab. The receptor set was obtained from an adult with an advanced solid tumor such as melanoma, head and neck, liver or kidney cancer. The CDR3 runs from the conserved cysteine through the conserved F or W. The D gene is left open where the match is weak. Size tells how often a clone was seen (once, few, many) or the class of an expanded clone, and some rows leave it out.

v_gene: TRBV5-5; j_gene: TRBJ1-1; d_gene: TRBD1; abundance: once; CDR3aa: CASSLRTGGLTEAFF; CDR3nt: TGTGCCAGCAGCCTAAGGACAGGGGGCTTGACTGAAGCTTTCTTT
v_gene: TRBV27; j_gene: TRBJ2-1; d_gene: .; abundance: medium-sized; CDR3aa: CASSLVGREQFF; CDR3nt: TGTGCCAGCAGTTTAGTAGGACGTGAGCAGTTCTTC
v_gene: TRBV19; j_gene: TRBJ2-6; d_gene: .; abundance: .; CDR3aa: CASRPGPLSGANVLTF; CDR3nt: TGTGCCAGTAGGCCGGGACCTCTCTCTGGGGCCAACGTCCTGACTTTC
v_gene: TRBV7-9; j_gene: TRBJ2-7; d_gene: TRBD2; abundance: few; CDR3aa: CASTKRTGTSAYEQYF; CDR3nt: TGTGCCAGCACCAAAAGGACCGGGACTAGCGCCTACGAGCAGTACTTC
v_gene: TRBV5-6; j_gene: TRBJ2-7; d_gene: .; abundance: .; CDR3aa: CASSFGDADYEQYF; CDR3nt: TGTGCCAGCAGCTTCGGCGACGCGGACTACGAGCAGTACTTC
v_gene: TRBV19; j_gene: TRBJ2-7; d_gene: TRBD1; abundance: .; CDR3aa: CASSIGRGTGYEQYF; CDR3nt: TGTGCCAGTAGTATAGGGCGCGGGACAGGCTACGAGCAGTACTTC
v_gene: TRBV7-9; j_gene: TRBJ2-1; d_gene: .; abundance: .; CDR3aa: CASSLGLVNQQFF; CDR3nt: TGTGCCAGCAGCTTAGGGTTGGTAAATCAGCAGTTCTTC
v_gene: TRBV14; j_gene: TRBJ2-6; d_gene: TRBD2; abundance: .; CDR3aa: CASRGLAVGSGANVLTF; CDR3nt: TGTGCCAGCAGGGGACTAGCGGTAGGCTCTGGGGCCAACGTCCTGACTTTC
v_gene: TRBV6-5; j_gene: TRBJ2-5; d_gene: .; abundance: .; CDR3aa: CASSYGTLAQYF; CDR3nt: TGTGCCAGCAGCTATGGGACCTTGGCCCAGTACTTC
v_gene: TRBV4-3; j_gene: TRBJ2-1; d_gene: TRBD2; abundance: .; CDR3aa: CASSPGGSYLSSYNEQFF; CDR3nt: TGCGCCAGCAGCCCAGGCGGGAGTTACCTAAGCTCCTACAATGAGCAGTTCTTC
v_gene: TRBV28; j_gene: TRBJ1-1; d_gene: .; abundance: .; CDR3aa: CASSFGSTEAFF; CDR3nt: TGTGCCAGCAGTTTCGGGAGCACTGAAGCTTTCTTT
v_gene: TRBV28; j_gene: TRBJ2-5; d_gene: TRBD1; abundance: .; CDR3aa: CASSWTGSLQETQYF; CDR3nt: TGTGCCAGCAGTTGGACAGGGTCTTTGCAAGAGACCCAGTACTTC
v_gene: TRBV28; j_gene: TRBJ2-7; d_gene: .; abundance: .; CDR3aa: CASSLRGSYEQYF; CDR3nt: TGTGCCAGCAGTTTACGGGGTAGCTACGAGCAGTACTTC